This note documents a single T cell receptor (beta chain) sequence. Self-reported history from a screening survey and questionnaire set each donor's cohort. The assay was immunoSEQ multiplex PCR, and TCRdb's table has in-frame clones only and misses some. The sample comprises 400,000 or so clones, roughly 91% of which are singletons, and under 0.7% rests with the top ten. This specimen belongs to a study of blood T cell repertoires in COVID-19. V was cut by 4 bases and J by 5 bases, with 9 bases left in between. The CDR3 has 12 residues. From germline, CDR1 is SGHRS and CDR2 YFSETQ. The V gene is TRBV5-1, the J gene TRBJ1-2; D might be TRBD1 (6 bases). This TCR was recovered from a man in his late teens or twenties who had recovered from COVID-19. The specimen was PBMCs or T cells enriched from blood (not recorded which). CDR3 sequence: CASSTDSYGYTF. CDR3 DNA sequence: TGCGCCAGCAGCACGGACAGTTATGGCTACACCTTC.